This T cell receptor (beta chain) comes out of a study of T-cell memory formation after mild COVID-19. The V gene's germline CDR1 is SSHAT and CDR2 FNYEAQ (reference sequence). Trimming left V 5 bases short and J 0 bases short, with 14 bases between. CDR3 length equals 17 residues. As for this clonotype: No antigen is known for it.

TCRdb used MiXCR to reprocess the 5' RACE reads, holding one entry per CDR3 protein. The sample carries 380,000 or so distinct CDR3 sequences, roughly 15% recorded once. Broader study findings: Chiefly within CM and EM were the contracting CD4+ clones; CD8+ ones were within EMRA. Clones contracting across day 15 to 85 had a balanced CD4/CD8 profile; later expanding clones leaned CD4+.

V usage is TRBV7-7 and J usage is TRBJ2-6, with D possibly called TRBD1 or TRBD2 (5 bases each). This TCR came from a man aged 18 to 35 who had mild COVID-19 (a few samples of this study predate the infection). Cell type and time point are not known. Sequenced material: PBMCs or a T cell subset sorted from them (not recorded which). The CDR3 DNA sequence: TGTGCCAGCAGCAGCGGCCCAGGGCGCTCTGGGGCCAACGTCCTGACTTTC. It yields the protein CASSSGPGRSGANVLTF.